The clone carrying this T cell receptor beta chain appeared a few times. Its matching antigen is unknown. From germline, CDR1 is SGHTA and CDR2 FQGTGA. This CDR3 is 13 amino acids long. Orbital computed tomography, thyroid ultrasound, TRAb, serum thyroxine and clinical symptoms formed the basis of diagnosis. PBMCs were obtained from 10 ml of fresh peripheral blood. This record belongs to a study of Graves' ophthalmopathy and Graves' hyperthyroidism. Study outcomes and limitations: In separating ophthalmopathy from stable hyperthyroidism, a 13-signature model achieved 85% to 90% sensitivity and over 80% specificity. Among thyroid clonotypes expanded above 0.001 frequency, most also appeared in blood.

Amplification from RNA transcripts yielded the TCR beta CDR3 regions. HTBI-primed RT-PCR formed the first round, and a multiplex PCR formed the second. TCRdb reprocessed the multiplex PCR reads via MiXCR and lists one record per CDR3 protein. Among approximately 700,000 distinct CDR3 sequences, roughly two fifths were seen once, and the ten largest hold roughly 46%. The sequence was collected from an adult man with Graves' ophthalmopathy. This chain uses TRBV7-3 with TRBJ2-7; D gene ambiguous. The end of the DNA is better explained by TRBJ2-1, so the J call may be wrong. The sample consisted of peripheral blood. The CDR3 DNA reads as TGTGCCAGCAGCTTAGGTTTGAAGGGTGAGCAGTTCTTC. Translated: CASSLGLKGEQFF.